The rows below give T cell receptor beta chains drawn from one sample of a study of blood T cell repertoires in COVID-19. Repertoires were generated with immunoSEQ multiplex PCR, while TCRdb's copy carries only in-frame clones and drops some. Here the sample spans 150,000 or so clones, 75% to 90% being singletons. The sample comprised PBMCs or T cells enriched from blood (not recorded which). The receptor set was obtained from a woman in her 40s who had been exposed to COVID-19. Each CDR3 is given with its conserved first and last residue. The D gene is left open where the match is weak. Part of the rows lack a size; the others show once, few, many or a class for expanded clones.

V gene: TRBV18
J gene: TRBJ1-5
clone size: .
D gene: .
CDR3 DNA: TGTGCCAGCTCACCATTCGAAGGGGCCAACAATCAGCCCCAGCATTTT
CDR3 protein: CASSPFEGANNQPQHF

V gene: TRBV6-5
J gene: TRBJ1-2
clone size: .
D gene: .
CDR3 DNA: TGTGCCAGCAGGAGGGAGGTGGGGGACTACACCTTC
CDR3 protein: CASRREVGDYTF

V gene: TRBV11-2
J gene: TRBJ1-2
clone size: .
D gene: .
CDR3 DNA: TGTGCCAGCAGCCCAGGGGTTGGCTATGGCTACACCTTC
CDR3 protein: CASSPGVGYGYTF

V gene: TRBV29-1
J gene: TRBJ1-4
clone size: .
D gene: .
CDR3 DNA: TGCAGCGTTGAAATCAGGGGCCACGGTGAAAAACTGTTTTTT
CDR3 protein: CSVEIRGHGEKLFF

V gene: TRBV5-1
J gene: TRBJ2-2
clone size: .
D gene: .
CDR3 DNA: TGCGCCAGCAGCCAGGGATCCAACACCGGGGAGCTGTTTTTT
CDR3 protein: CASSQGSNTGELFF

V gene: TRBV4-1
J gene: TRBJ1-4
clone size: .
D gene: TRBD1
CDR3 DNA: TGCGCCAGCAGCCATCGAGGGGGCATTGATGAAAAACTGTTTTTT
CDR3 protein: CASSHRGGIDEKLFF

V gene: TRBV18
J gene: TRBJ1-1
clone size: .
D gene: TRBD1
CDR3 DNA: TGTGCCAGCTCACCCAAATCCCCCGGACAGGGGGCGAGCACTGAAGCTTTCTTT
CDR3 protein: CASSPKSPGQGASTEAFF

V gene: TRBV30
J gene: TRBJ2-2
clone size: .
D gene: .
CDR3 DNA: TGTGCCTCGACCGGGACACGAGACACCGGGGAGCTGTTTTTT
CDR3 protein: CASTGTRDTGELFF

V gene: TRBV11-2
J gene: TRBJ2-7
clone size: .
D gene: .
CDR3 DNA: TGTGCCAGCAGCTTAGTCCAGGCGACCTACGAGCAGTACTTC
CDR3 protein: CASSLVQATYEQYF

V gene: TRBV6-1
J gene: TRBJ1-5
clone size: .
D gene: .
CDR3 DNA: TGTGCCAGCTGTGGGCCCCGAGGAGGAGGGAGGAATGGTCAGCCCCAGCATTTT
CDR3 protein: CASCGPRGGGRNGQPQHF

V gene: TRBV28
J gene: TRBJ1-2
clone size: .
D gene: .
CDR3 DNA: TGTGCCAGCAGTTACCCAGGGGCGGGTGGCTACACCTTC
CDR3 protein: CASSYPGAGGYTF

V gene: TRBV2
J gene: TRBJ1-5
clone size: once
D gene: .
CDR3 DNA: TGTGCCAGCAGTGAAGCGCCGTGGGGCAGGCCCGTTTATAGCAATCAGCCCCAGCATTTT
CDR3 protein: CASSEAPWGRPVYSNQPQHF